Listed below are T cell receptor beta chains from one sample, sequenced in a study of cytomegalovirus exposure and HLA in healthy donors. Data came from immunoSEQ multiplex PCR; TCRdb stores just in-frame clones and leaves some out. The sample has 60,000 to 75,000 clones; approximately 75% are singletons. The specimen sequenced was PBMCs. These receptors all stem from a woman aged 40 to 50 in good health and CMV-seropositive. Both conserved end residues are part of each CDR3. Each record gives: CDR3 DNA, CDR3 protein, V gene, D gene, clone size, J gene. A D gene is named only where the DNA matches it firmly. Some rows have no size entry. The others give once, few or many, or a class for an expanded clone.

DNA: TGCGCCAGCAGCTTGGGGAGCGGAAACACCATATATTTT
CDR3: CASSLGSGNTIYF
V: TRBV5-1
D: -
size: -
J: TRBJ1-3

DNA: TGTGCCATCAGTGGTAGCGGGGGCTCCTACGAGCAGTACTTC
CDR3: CAISGSGGSYEQYF
V: TRBV10-3
D: TRBD2
size: -
J: TRBJ2-7

DNA: TGTGCCAGCGGCTTAGAAGAAGGGGGGACCCAGTACTTC
CDR3: CASGLEEGGTQYF
V: TRBV7-8
D: -
size: -
J: TRBJ2-5

DNA: TGTGCCAGCAGCTTAGGTACCCCACAGGGAATAGGTGCGAATGAGCAGTTCTTC
CDR3: CASSLGTPQGIGANEQFF
V: TRBV7-7
D: -
size: -
J: TRBJ2-1

DNA: TGTGCCAGCTCACCAGAGCAGGGAGGCTCTAGCGGCACCATATATTTT
CDR3: CASSPEQGGSSGTIYF
V: TRBV18
D: -
size: once
J: TRBJ1-3

DNA: TGTGCCAGCAGGGTCAAAATCGGGTATGGCTACACCTTC
CDR3: CASRVKIGYGYTF
V: TRBV6-6
D: -
size: -
J: TRBJ1-2

DNA: TGTGCCAGCAGCTTGGCCAAGTCTGGGCAGGGACTCTACGAGCAGTACTTC
CDR3: CASSLAKSGQGLYEQYF
V: TRBV5-6
D: -
size: few
J: TRBJ2-7

DNA: TGTGCCAGCAGTTACTCGGGGCTAGTGTCGGTTGAGCAGTTCTTC
CDR3: CASSYSGLVSVEQFF
V: TRBV6-5
D: -
size: -
J: TRBJ2-1

DNA: TGTGCCAGCAGTTACTTGGCCGGGGGTACTGAAGCTTTCTTT
CDR3: CASSYLAGGTEAFF
V: TRBV6-5
D: -
size: -
J: TRBJ1-1

DNA: TGTGCCAGCAGCTTAGGGGGCCTGAACACTGAAGCTTTCTTT
CDR3: CASSLGGLNTEAFF
V: TRBV11-3
D: -
size: -
J: TRBJ1-1

DNA: TGCGCCAGCAGCTTGGGATTCGGGGGAGACGGGGAGCTGTTTTTT
CDR3: CASSLGFGGDGELFF
V: TRBV5-1
D: -
size: -
J: TRBJ2-2

DNA: TGTGCCAGCAGTATGACAGGGGGCAACACTGAAGCTTTCTTT
CDR3: CASSMTGGNTEAFF
V: TRBV6-5
D: TRBD1
size: -
J: TRBJ1-1

DNA: TGTGCCAGCTCACCACCGGCGGGTTTAGGCACAGATACGCAGTATTTT
CDR3: CASSPPAGLGTDTQYF
V: TRBV18
D: -
size: -
J: TRBJ2-3

DNA: TGCGCCAGCAGCATCGACAGGGATCAGCCCCAGCATTTT
CDR3: CASSIDRDQPQHF
V: TRBV5-1
D: TRBD1
size: -
J: TRBJ1-5

DNA: TGTGCCAGCACCCCGCCAGGGGGTCAGCCCCAGCATTTT
CDR3: CASTPPGGQPQHF
V: TRBV6-5
D: TRBD1
size: -
J: TRBJ1-5

DNA: TGCAGCGTTGAAGGTGACAGGTTGAACACTGAAGCTTTCTTT
CDR3: CSVEGDRLNTEAFF
V: TRBV29-1
D: -
size: -
J: TRBJ1-1

DNA: TGTGCCAGCAGCTCTCGACTAGCGGGGGAAAAAGAGACCCAGTACTTC
CDR3: CASSSRLAGEKETQYF
V: TRBV13
D: TRBD2
size: once
J: TRBJ2-5

DNA: TGTGCCAGCTCACCTGGGGCCCAAGAGACCCAGTACTTC
CDR3: CASSPGAQETQYF
V: TRBV18
D: -
size: -
J: TRBJ2-5

DNA: TGTGCCTGGATTGGACAGGTAAATTTGGGGCGCACTGAAGCTTTCTTT
CDR3: CAWIGQVNLGRTEAFF
V: TRBV30
D: TRBD1
size: -
J: TRBJ1-1

DNA: TGTGCCAGCAGGTTACCGGGACAGGGGTTCTATGGCTACACCTTC
CDR3: CASRLPGQGFYGYTF
V: TRBV5-6
D: TRBD1
size: -
J: TRBJ1-2

DNA: TGTGCCAGCTGGGACTGGGGTCGGTATGAGCAGTTCTTC
CDR3: CASWDWGRYEQFF
V: TRBV5-4
D: -
size: -
J: TRBJ2-1

DNA: TGTGCCAGCTCATCTACAGGGTTCAGGACAGGCGACGAGCAGTACTTC
CDR3: CASSSTGFRTGDEQYF
V: TRBV18
D: TRBD1
size: -
J: TRBJ2-7

DNA: TGCGCCAGCAGTCCGGGGGATAAGAGCTACGAGCAGTACTTC
CDR3: CASSPGDKSYEQYF
V: TRBV10-1
D: -
size: -
J: TRBJ2-7

DNA: TGTGCCAGCAGCAAAAAACCGGGGGGGCAAAAACTGTTTTTT
CDR3: CASSKKPGGQKLFF
V: TRBV21-1
D: -
size: -
J: TRBJ1-4

DNA: TGTGCCAGCAGCTCCCGGTCGGGGGGCTTGAACACTGAAGCTTTCTTT
CDR3: CASSSRSGGLNTEAFF
V: TRBV11-2
D: -
size: -
J: TRBJ1-1

DNA: TGTGCCAGCAGTTTAGACGGGGAGCTGTTTTTT
CDR3: CASSLDGELFF
V: TRBV6-5
D: -
size: once
J: TRBJ2-2